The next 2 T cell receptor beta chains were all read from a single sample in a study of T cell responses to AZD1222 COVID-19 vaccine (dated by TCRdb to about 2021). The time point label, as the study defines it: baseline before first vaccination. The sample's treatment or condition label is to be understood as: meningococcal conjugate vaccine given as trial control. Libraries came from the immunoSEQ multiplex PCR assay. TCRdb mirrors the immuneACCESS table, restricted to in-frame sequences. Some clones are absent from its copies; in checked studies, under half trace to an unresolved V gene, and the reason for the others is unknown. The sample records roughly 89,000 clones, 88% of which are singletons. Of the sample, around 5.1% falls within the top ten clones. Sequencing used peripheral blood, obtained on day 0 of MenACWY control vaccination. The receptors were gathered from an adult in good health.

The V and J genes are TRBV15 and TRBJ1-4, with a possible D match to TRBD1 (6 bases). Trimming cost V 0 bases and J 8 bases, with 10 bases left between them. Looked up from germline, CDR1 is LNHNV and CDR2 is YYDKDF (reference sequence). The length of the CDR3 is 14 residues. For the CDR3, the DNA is TGTGCCACCAGCAGAGAGTGGGGGCGGGAAAAACTGTTTTTT. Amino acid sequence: CATSREWGREKLFF. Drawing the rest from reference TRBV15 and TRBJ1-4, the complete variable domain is DAMVIQNPRYQVTQFGKPVTLSCSQTLNHNVMYWYQQKSSQAPKLLFHYYDKDFNNEADTPDNFQSRRPNTSFCFLDIRSPGLGDTAMYLCATSREWGREKLFFGSGTQLSVL.

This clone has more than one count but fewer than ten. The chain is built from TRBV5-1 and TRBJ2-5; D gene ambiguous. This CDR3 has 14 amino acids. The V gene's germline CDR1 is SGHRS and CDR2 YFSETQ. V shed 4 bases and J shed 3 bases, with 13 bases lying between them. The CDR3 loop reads CASSPSRVEETQYF. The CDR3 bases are TGCGCCAGCAGCCCCTCTAGGGTCGAAGAGACCCAGTACTTC.